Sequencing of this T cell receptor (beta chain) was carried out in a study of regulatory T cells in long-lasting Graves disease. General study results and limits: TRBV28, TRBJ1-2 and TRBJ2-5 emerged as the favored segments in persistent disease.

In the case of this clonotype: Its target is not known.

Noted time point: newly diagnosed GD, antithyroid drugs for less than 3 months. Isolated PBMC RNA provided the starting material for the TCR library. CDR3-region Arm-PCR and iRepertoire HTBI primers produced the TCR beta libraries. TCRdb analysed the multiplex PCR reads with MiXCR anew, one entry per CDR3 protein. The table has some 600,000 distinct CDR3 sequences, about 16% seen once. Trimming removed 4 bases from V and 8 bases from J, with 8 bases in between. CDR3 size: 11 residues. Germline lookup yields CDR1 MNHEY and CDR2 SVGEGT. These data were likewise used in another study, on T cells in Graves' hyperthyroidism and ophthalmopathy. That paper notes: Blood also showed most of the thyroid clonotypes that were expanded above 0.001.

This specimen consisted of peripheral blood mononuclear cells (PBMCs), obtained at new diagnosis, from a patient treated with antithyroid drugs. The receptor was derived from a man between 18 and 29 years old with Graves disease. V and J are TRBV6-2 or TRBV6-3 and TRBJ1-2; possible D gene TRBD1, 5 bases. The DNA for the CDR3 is TGTGCCAGCAGTTCACACAGGGGCTACACCTTC. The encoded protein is CASSSHRGYTF.